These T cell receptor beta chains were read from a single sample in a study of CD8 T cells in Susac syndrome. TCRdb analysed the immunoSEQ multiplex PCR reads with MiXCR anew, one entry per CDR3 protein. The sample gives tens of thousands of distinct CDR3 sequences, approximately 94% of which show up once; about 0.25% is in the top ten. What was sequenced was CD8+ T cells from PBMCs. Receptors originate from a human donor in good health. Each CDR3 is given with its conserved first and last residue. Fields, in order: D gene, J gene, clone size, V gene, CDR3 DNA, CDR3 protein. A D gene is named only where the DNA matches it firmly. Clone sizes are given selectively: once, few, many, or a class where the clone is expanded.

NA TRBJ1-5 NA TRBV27 TGTGCCAGCAGAAAGGGGTGGGGCAATCAGCCCCAGCATTTT CASRKGWGNQPQHF
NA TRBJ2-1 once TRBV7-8 TGTGCCAGCAGCTCCACTAGGCTCGCCTACAATGAGCAGTTCTTC CASSSTRLAYNEQFF
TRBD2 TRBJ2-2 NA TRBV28 TGTGCCAGCAGTTTATGGGCTAGCGGTAACACCGGGGAGCTGTTTTTT CASSLWASGNTGELFF
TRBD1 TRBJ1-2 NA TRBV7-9 TGTGCCAGCAGCCAGTCGGACAGGGAAGACTACTATGGCTACACCTTC CASSQSDREDYYGYTF
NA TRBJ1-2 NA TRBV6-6 TGTGCCGGCAGTTACTCCCAGGGCTATGGCTACACCTTC CAGSYSQGYGYTF
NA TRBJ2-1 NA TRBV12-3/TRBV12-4 TGTGCCAGCAGTTTGGGGGAGCAGTTCTTC CASSLGEQFF
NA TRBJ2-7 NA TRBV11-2 TGTGCCAGCACCTGGCAGTCCTACGAGCAGTACTTC CASTWQSYEQYF
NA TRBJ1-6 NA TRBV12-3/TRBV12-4 TGTGCCAGCAGCGTGGACCGGTATAATTCACCCCTCCACTTT CASSVDRYNSPLHF
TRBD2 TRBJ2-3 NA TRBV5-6 TGTGCCAGCAGCCCACCACCGTTCGACGGGGGGGCTGGAGATACGCAGTATTTT CASSPPPFDGGAGDTQYF
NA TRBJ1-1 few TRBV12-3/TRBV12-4 TGTGCCAGCAGTCTTGCGACAGGAGGCACTGAAGCTTTCTTT CASSLATGGTEAFF
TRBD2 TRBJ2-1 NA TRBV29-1 TGCAGCGTTGTGGGGGAGGGCGGGAGTAGATACAATGAGCAGTTCTTC CSVVGEGGSRYNEQFF
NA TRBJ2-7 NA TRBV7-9 TGTGCCAGCAGCTTAGCGCAAAGGGACGAGCAGTACTTC CASSLAQRDEQYF
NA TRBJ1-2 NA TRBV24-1 TGTGCCACCAGTGATGATTACTATGGCTACACCTTC CATSDDYYGYTF
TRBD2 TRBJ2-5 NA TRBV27 TGTGCCAGCAGTCCTGTGAGACTAGCGGGAGGAAGGGGGGGAGAGACCCAGTACTTC CASSPVRLAGGRGGETQYF
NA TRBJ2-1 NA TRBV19 TGTGCCAGTAGTGTCTTGAGGGATGAGCAGTTCTTC CASSVLRDEQFF
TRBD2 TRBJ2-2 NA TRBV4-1 TGCGCCAGCAGCCAAGGGGGGACTAGGAGAGCCGGGGAGCTGTTTTTT CASSQGGTRRAGELFF
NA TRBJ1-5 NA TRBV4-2 TGTGCCAGCAGCCAAGCGCAGGGCCTCAATCAGCCCCAGCATTTT CASSQAQGLNQPQHF
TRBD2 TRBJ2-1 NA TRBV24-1 TGTGCCACCAGTGATTCGGGACTAGCGGCCAATGAGCAGTTCTTC CATSDSGLAANEQFF
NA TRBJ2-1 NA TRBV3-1 TGTGCCAGCAGCCAAGAGGGGGTGGGCATCCATGAGCAGTTCTTC CASSQEGVGIHEQFF
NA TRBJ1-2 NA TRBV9 TGTGCCAGCAGCGACGGACAGATATATGGCTACACCTTC CASSDGQIYGYTF
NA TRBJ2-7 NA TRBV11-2 TGTGCCAGCAGCTTTGCCCTAACCTACGAGCAGTACTTC CASSFALTYEQYF
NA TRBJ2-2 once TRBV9 TGTGCCAGCAGCGCAGACACAAACACCGGGGAGCTGTTTTTT CASSADTNTGELFF
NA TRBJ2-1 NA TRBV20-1 TGCAGTGCTCTGAACAAAGGACTCCGCTACAATGAGCAGTTCTTC CSALNKGLRYNEQFF
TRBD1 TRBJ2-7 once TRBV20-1 TGCAGTGCTAGAGATTATACTGGACAGGGTACCGCTACCCCCTACGAGCAGTACTTC CSARDYTGQGTATPYEQYF
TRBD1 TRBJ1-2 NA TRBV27 TGTGCCAGCAGACGGGACAGGGGTCTTTACGGCTACACCTTC CASRRDRGLYGYTF
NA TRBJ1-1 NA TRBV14 TGTGCCAGCAGCCACCGGACTGAAGCTTTCTTT CASSHRTEAFF
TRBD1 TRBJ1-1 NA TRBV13 TGTGCCAGCAGCTCCCAGGACAGGGGGGTTGAAGCTTTCTTT CASSSQDRGVEAFF
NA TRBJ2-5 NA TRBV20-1 TGCAGTGCTAGGAGGGGTCCCGGAGAGACCCAGTACTTC CSARRGPGETQYF
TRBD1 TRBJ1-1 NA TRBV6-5 TGTGCCAGCAGTCCTAGGACAGGGAACACTGAAGCTTTCTTT CASSPRTGNTEAFF
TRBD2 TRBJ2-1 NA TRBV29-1 TGCAGCGTTGAAAGCTGGACTAGCGGGAGGGGTTATGAGCAGTTCTTC CSVESWTSGRGYEQFF
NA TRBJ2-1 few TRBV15 TGTGCCACCAGCAGAGTCGGCGGAGGCGACAATGAGCAGTTCTTC CATSRVGGGDNEQFF
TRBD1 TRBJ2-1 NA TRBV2 TGTGCCAGCAGTGAAGGGAGAGGGGGCGTTTACAATGAGCAGTTCTTC CASSEGRGGVYNEQFF
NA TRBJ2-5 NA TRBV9 TGTGCCAGCAGCCCTTCTGTTTTGGAGACCCAGTACTTC CASSPSVLETQYF
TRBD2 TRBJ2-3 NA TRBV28 TGTACCAGCAGTTCCCCCCACTACGCGGGAGCGGATACGCAGTATTTT CTSSSPHYAGADTQYF
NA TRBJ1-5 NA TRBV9 TGTGCCAGCAGCTCCGGGCAGGGTCTTGGGCAGCCCCAGCATTTT CASSSGQGLGQPQHF
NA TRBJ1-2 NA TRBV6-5 TGTGCCAGCAGTTACGCGATCTTAGCCCCCGTCTATGGCTACACCTTC CASSYAILAPVYGYTF
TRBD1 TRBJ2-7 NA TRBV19 TGTGCCAGTAGTATAACCGGGACAGGGACCTACGAGCAGTACTTC CASSITGTGTYEQYF
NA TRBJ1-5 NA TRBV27 TGTGCCAGCAGTTTATCGGGGGACGGTTTCAATCAGCCCCAGCATTTT CASSLSGDGFNQPQHF
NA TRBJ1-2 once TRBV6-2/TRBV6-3 TGTGCCAGCAGAAACGGGGGAGACTATGGCTACACCTTC CASRNGGDYGYTF
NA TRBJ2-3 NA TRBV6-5 TGTGCCAGCAGTTACAGGGGGATCCGCACAGATACGCAGTATTTT CASSYRGIRTDTQYF
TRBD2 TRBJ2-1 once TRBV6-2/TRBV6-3 TGTGCCAGCAGTCCAACCGGGGGGGTTTATGAGCAGTTCTTC CASSPTGGVYEQFF
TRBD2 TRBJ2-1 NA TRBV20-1 TGCAGTGCTAGAGGGCCTGTGGGGCTAGCGGGAGTTGGGCAATACAATGAGCAGTTCTTC CSARGPVGLAGVGQYNEQFF
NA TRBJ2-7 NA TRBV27 TGTGCCAGCACTCGAGAAGGATCGTTGGGCGAGCAGTACTTC CASTREGSLGEQYF
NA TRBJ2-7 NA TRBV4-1 TGCGCCAGCAGCCAAATTCTCGCGAGGCGGGAGCAGTACTTC CASSQILARREQYF
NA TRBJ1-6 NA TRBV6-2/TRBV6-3 NA CASSTSGLHNSPLHF
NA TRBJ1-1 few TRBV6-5 TGTGCCAGCAGTTACCCCTTCAGTGAAGCTTTCTTT CASSYPFSEAFF
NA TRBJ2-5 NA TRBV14 TGTGCCAGCAGCCGGATGGCAGAAGAGACCCAGTACTTC CASSRMAEETQYF
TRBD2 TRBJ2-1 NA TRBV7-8 TGTGCCAGCAGTCCACGCGGGGGGACGGCTAATGAGCAGTTCTTC CASSPRGGTANEQFF
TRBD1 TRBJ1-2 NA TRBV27 TGTGCCAGCAGCACAGGGGTAGGGGACTATGGCTACACCTTC CASSTGVGDYGYTF
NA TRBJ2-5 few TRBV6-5 TGTGCCAGCAGTTCGGGGGGCCCCGAGACCCAGTACTTC CASSSGGPETQYF
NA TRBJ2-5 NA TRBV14 TGTGCCAGCAGCCTTCGGGATAACAGGGTTATGGCCCGGGAAGAGACCCAGTACTTC CASSLRDNRVMAREETQYF
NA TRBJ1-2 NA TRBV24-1 TGTGCCACCAGTAATCAGGGAGACGGCTACACCTTC CATSNQGDGYTF
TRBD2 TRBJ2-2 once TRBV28 TGTGCCAGCAGTCCGGGACTAGCGGGAGTACCCGGGGAGCTGTTTTTT CASSPGLAGVPGELFF
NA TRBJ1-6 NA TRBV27 TGTGCCAGCGGGCCCTCCTATAATTCACCCCTCCACTTT CASGPSYNSPLHF